This T cell receptor beta chain is drawn from a study of shared clonotypes between healthy human individuals. Some clones are missing from TCRdb's copy, which holds only in-frame ones; the method was immunoSEQ multiplex PCR. Found here are some 1,400,000 clones, roughly 96% of them singletons; the top ten hold approximately 1%. The germline CDR1 and CDR2 sequences are SGHNT and YYREEE (reference sequence). The CDR3 spans 14 residues. Trimming cost V 4 bases and J 3 bases; bases outside gene matches: 2. The receptor was isolated from a man aged 25 to 40 in good health. V is TRBV5-4 and J is TRBJ2-7, with 12 bases identical to TRBD2. Input material: naive CD4+ T cells sorted from blood. As for subset: CD45RA+ positively selected. DNA of the CDR3: TGTGCCAGCAGCAAGACTAGCGGGAGCTACGAGCAGTACTTC. It yields the protein CASSKTSGSYEQYF.